This entry concerns a single TCR beta chain. Its target is unknown. The source of the sample is a study of blood T cells in healthy people across ages. Next came a second PCR, run for about 7 to 11 cycles, which used a sample-barcoded 5' primer along with a J-beta primer mix. TCRdb itself ran the 5' RACE reads through MiXCR, one entry per CDR3 protein. The table lists roughly 700,000 distinct CDR3 sequences, around 25% of them singletons, with 9.4% in the top ten. CDR1 and CDR2 from the germline V gene are LNHDA and SQIVND (reference sequence). The length of the CDR3 is 14 residues. V dropped 7 bases and J dropped 4 bases, with 14 bases sitting between them. General study results and limits: Donor CMV status, an unknown factor, possibly confounded changes in expanded clonotypes.

This same sample was also part of a study on T cells of mothers and their children.

Sequencing was carried out using blood. The clonotype was recovered from a boy aged 5-17 years in good health. The chain combines TRBV19 with TRBJ1-5; the D is unclear. CDR3 protein: CASNGVPGNQPQHF. The CDR3 region has the DNA TGTGCCAGTAATGGGGTTCCGGGAAATCAGCCCCAGCATTTT.